This T cell receptor beta chain was recorded in a study of technical replicates of blood from four donors. Profiling relied on immunoSEQ multiplex PCR, and the TCRdb table lists in-frame clones only, not all of them. The sample holds 70,000 to 85,000 clones, roughly 90% seen once. This clone was counted only a few times. From germline, CDR1 is SNHLY and CDR2 FYNNEI. The CDR3 consists of 12 residues. Trimming removed 4 bases from V and 8 bases from J, with 9 bases in between. The source of this sequence is a human donor in good health. Sequenced material: T cells isolated from PBMCs. This rearrangement joins TRBV2 to TRBJ1-5; D is unresolved. As DNA, the CDR3 is TGTGCCAGCAGTGGGTCCGGTGAGCCCCAGCATTTT. Its translation is CASSGSGEPQHF.